The 7 T cell receptor beta chains below come from one sample, sequenced in a study of OX40 agonist ivuxolimab in advanced cancers. The data were produced by immunoSEQ multiplex PCR, yet TCRdb's version contains in-frame clones alone and is incomplete. Here the sample spans tens of thousands of clones, roughly 80% being singletons. The sample here was CD4+ or CD8+ T cells sorted from blood, taken in a trial of the OX40 agonist ivuxolimab. Receptors were obtained from an adult with an advanced solid tumor such as melanoma, head and neck, liver or kidney cancer.

The chain links TRBV12-5 to TRBJ2-3, with 13 bases lining up with TRBD2. The CDR3 is 16 amino acids. The germline gives CDR1 LGHNT, CDR2 FRNRAP. V was pared by 6 bases and J by 0 bases, with 3 bases of the junction left unmatched. In DNA, the CDR3 is TGTGCTAGTGGCACGGGACTAGCGGGGAGCACAGATACGCAGTATTTT. Amino acid sequence: CASGTGLAGSTDTQYF.

The chain joins TRBV28 to TRBJ2-6; D may be TRBD2 (6 bases). The V end was cut by 2 bases, the J end by 3 bases, with 8 bases between. The CDR3 contains 15 residues. The germline V gene has CDR1 MDHEN and CDR2 SYDVKM. This CDR3 reads CASSLGGFGANVLTF. The DNA of the CDR3 is TGTGCCAGCAGTTTAGGGGGGTTTGGGGCCAACGTCCTGACTTTC.

This clone was seen a few times. The chain combines TRBV2 with TRBJ1-3, with unresolved D. The CDR3 runs to 16 residues. The V gene lost 8 bases and the J gene lost 0 bases, with 17 bases spanning the gap. From germline, CDR1 is SNHLY and CDR2 FYNNEI. CDR3 coding DNA: TGTGCCAGCTTAAAACAGAGGGTTAGCTCTGGAAACACCATATATTTT. This translates into CASLKQRVSSGNTIYF.

The chain recombines TRBV19 with TRBJ2-7; either TRBD1 or TRBD2 may supply D (6 bases each). CDR1 is LNHDA and CDR2 is SQIVND in the germline V gene (reference sequence). This CDR3 has 15 amino acids. Deletions cut 3 bases from V and 4 bases from J, with 16 bases between. CDR3 loop: CASSMMGGSWYEQYF. In DNA, the CDR3 is TGTGCCAGTAGTATGATGGGGGGCTCTTGGTACGAGCAGTACTTC.

V and J are TRBV5-4 and TRBJ2-3; 7 bases align to TRBD2. The germline V gene has CDR1 SGHNT and CDR2 YYREEE (reference sequence). J lost 2 bases, V lost 0 bases, and 6 bases had no gene match. The CDR3 has 16 amino acids. The CDR3 nucleotides read TGTGCCAGCAGCTTGGTGGCGGGAGTAGTCACAGATACGCAGTATTTT. It codes for CASSLVAGVVTDTQYF.

Comment on this clone: No DNA is shown, since the ends of the CDR3 on it are uncertain; the CDR3 is the one TCRdb lists. The gene calls are TRBV29-1 and TRBJ2-3; TRBD2 was called by the table and not checked on the DNA. The CDR3 length equals 20 residues, ends included. Germline values: CDR1 SQVTM, CDR2 ANQGSEA. CDR3: CSGGHHIKLAGDGSQIRSIF.

The chain employs TRBV10-3 and TRBJ1-6; 7 positions match TRBD1. CDR1 is ENHRY and CDR2 is SYGVKD in the germline V gene. The CDR3 covers 14 residues. J lost 7 bases, V lost 7 bases, and 7 bases had no gene match. The CDR3 region has the DNA TGTGCCATCACGCGGGACAGTGCCAATTCACCCCTCCACTTT. Translating gives CAITRDSANSPLHF.